These 30 T cell receptor beta chains came from one sample sequenced in a study of T cell responses to AZD1222 COVID-19 vaccine. Only in-frame clones appear in the TCRdb table, and some are missing; sequencing was by immunoSEQ multiplex PCR. The sample shows approximately 90,000 clones, about 90% of them seen only once. The starting material was peripheral blood, obtained on day 0 of AZD1222 vaccination. The receptors originated from an adult in good health.

The chain uses TRBV3-1 (or the pseudogene TRBV3-2) and TRBJ1-3; TRBD1 matches 9 bases. CDR3 length equals 18 residues. Trimming cost V 0 bases and J 0 bases; bases outside gene matches: 6. Germline lookup yields CDR1 LGHDT and CDR2 YNNKEL (reference sequence). The CDR3 spells CASSQDVGTGFSGNTIYF. CDR3 DNA: TGTGCCAGCAGCCAAGATGTGGGGACAGGGTTCTCTGGAAACACCATATATTTT.

The chain employs TRBV4-1 and TRBJ2-1, with 10 bases identical to TRBD2. CDR1 is MGHRA and CDR2 is YSYEKL in the germline V gene. Trimming took 4 bases from V and 7 from J; bases not matched to a gene: 10. The CDR3 runs to 16 residues. The CDR3 DNA reads as TGCGCCAGCAGCCCCCACCTAGCGGGAGCCCCTAATGAGCAGTTCTTC. As protein: CASSPHLAGAPNEQFF.

This clone has a handful of counts. The rearrangement joins TRBV7-3 to TRBJ2-2; TRBD1 agrees at 8 bases. The CDR3 has 15 amino acids. Per the germline V gene, CDR1 is SGHTA and CDR2 is FQGTGA. The junction had 3 bases not matched to a gene; V was cut back by 1 base and J by 5 bases. The CDR3 nucleotides are TGTGCCAGCAGCTTAAGCAGGGGGCAGACCGGGGAGCTGTTTTTT. This sequence encodes CASSLSRGQTGELFF. The whole variable domain, remainder taken from reference TRBV7-3 and TRBJ2-2, is GAGVSQTPSNKVTEKGKYVELRCDPISGHTALYWYRQSLGQGPEFLIYFQGTGAADDSGLPNDRFFAVRPEGSVSTLKIQRTERGDSAVYLCASSLSRGQTGELFFGEGSRLTVL.

This clone was seen only once. The chain combines TRBV28 with TRBJ2-7; 7 bases align to TRBD1. The V segment lost 5 bases and the J segment 2 bases; nucleotides outside the gene matches: 9. Per germline, CDR1 MDHEN and CDR2 SYDVKM. CDR3 length equals 15 residues. The CDR3 protein is CASSKPGTATYEQYF. In nucleotides, the CDR3 is TGTGCCAGCAGTAAACCGGGGACAGCCACCTACGAGCAGTACTTC.

V gene TRBV2 combines with J gene TRBJ1-5; no clear D gene. The ends were cut back, 1 base at V and 4 bases at J, with 5 bases in the middle. The CDR3 is made up of 13 amino acids. CDR1 is SNHLY, CDR2 FYNNEI, per germline. CDR3 nucleotides: TGTGCCAGCAGTGAAGGGGCTAATCAGCCCCAGCATTTT. It specifies CASSEGANQPQHF.

This clone was observed a single time. V usage is TRBV5-4 and J usage is TRBJ2-2; D may be TRBD1 (7 bases). The CDR3 is made up of 15 amino acids. The V end lost 2 bases, the J end lost 5 bases, and 13 bases lay between the germline ends. Germline CDR1 SGHNT, CDR2 YYREEE (reference sequence). CDR3: CASSLSGGSTGELFF. The CDR3 DNA reads TGTGCCAGCAGCTTATCAGGGGGGAGTACCGGGGAGCTGTTTTTT.

The V and J genes are TRBV3-1 (or the pseudogene TRBV3-2) and TRBJ1-2; no reliable D call. Per germline, CDR1 LGHDT and CDR2 YNNKEL (reference sequence). The CDR3 spans 15 residues. The ends were cut back, 5 bases at V and 4 bases at J, with 17 bases in the middle. This CDR3 is CASSVEGKKLYGYTF. For the CDR3, the DNA is TGTGCCAGCAGCGTCGAGGGTAAGAAACTCTATGGCTACACCTTC.

Only one count was recorded for this clone. The rearrangement uses TRBV28 and TRBJ2-3, with D perhaps being TRBD1 or TRBD2 (5 bases each). CDR1 and CDR2 (germline): MDHEN, SYDVKM. The CDR3 extends over 15 amino acids. V lost 7 bases, J lost 0 bases, and 14 bases lay in between. The CDR3 region is CASNPRDPSTDTQYF. The CDR3 region has the DNA TGTGCCAGCAACCCCCGGGACCCGAGCACAGATACGCAGTATTTT.

The V gene is TRBV29-1, the J gene TRBJ1-2; 11 nucleotides agree with TRBD1. The junction had 7 bases not matched to a gene; V was cut back by 3 bases and J by 7 bases. Looked up from germline, CDR1 is SQVTM and CDR2 is ANQGSEA. The CDR3 loop spans 14 amino acids. CDR3 in DNA: TGCAGCGTTGATGTCAGCGGGACAGGGGGTGGCTACACCTTC. Translating it yields CSVDVSGTGGGYTF.

The rearrangement links TRBV30 to TRBJ2-7; D gene unclear. Trimming stripped 0 bases from V and 4 bases from J, with 7 bases between. The CDR3 has 12 amino acids. Germline V gene lookup returns CDR1 GTSNPN and CDR2 SVGIG (reference sequence). CDR3 DNA: TGTGCCTGGAGTGTAAGCCATTACGAGCAGTACTTC. Amino acid sequence: CAWSVSHYEQYF.

This rearrangement joins TRBV28 to TRBJ1-5; 10 bases align to TRBD1. Unmatched junction bases numbered 10, after V lost 7 bases and J lost 7 bases. This CDR3 contains 15 residues. The germline V gene encodes CDR1 MDHEN and CDR2 SYDVKM. CDR3 sequence: CASIRDRGRGQPQHF. CDR3 in DNA: TGTGCCAGCATACGGGACAGGGGTCGAGGGCAGCCCCAGCATTTT.

The chain is built from TRBV3-1 (or the pseudogene TRBV3-2) and TRBJ1-1; D remains ambiguous. Trimming removed 4 bases from V and 1 base from J, with 4 bases in between. Germline CDR1 LGHDT, CDR2 YNNKEL (reference sequence). The CDR3 spans 12 residues. The CDR3 DNA reads TGTGCCAGCAGCCGGACGAACACTGAAGCTTTCTTT. Amino acids: CASSRTNTEAFF.

The genes are TRBV6-4 and TRBJ1-5; D is uncertain. CDR1 MRHNA and CDR2 SNTAGT come from the germline V gene. CDR3 length: 13 residues. With 5 bases removed from V and 1 base from J, the gap between germline ends came to 6 bases. The CDR3 is CASSTESNQPQHF. The CDR3 DNA reads TGTGCCAGCAGTACTGAGAGCAATCAGCCCCAGCATTTT.

The CDR3: CATSVSPQETQYF. The CDR3 DNA reads as TGTGCCACCTCAGTTTCTCCTCAAGAGACCCAGTACTTC. The chain combines TRBV15 with TRBJ2-5; D is unresolved. With 8 bases removed from V and 2 bases from J, the gap between germline ends came to 12 bases. CDR1 is LNHNV and CDR2 is YYDKDF in the germline V gene (reference sequence). The CDR3 runs 13 residues.

This chain joins TRBV28 and TRBJ1-6; no clear D. Trimming cost V 8 bases and J 8 bases, with 25 bases left between them. The CDR3 is 17 residues long. Per the germline V gene, CDR1 is MDHEN and CDR2 is SYDVKM. The CDR3 region has the DNA TGTGCCAGCTTTAATACTCCGGGATCAAACTTGCATTCACCCCTCCACTTT. It translates to CASFNTPGSNLHSPLHF.

The rearrangement links TRBV6-5 to TRBJ1-2; maybe TRBD1 (5 bases). Trimming shortened V by 6 bases and J by 5 bases, and 16 bases separated the two germline ends. CDR3 length equals 14 residues. Germline CDR1 MNHEY, CDR2 SVGAGI. The chain's CDR3 is CASSSGTSGYGYTF. The CDR3 DNA follows: TGTGCCAGCAGCTCGGGGACGTCCGGTTATGGCTACACCTTC.

The chain couples TRBV3-1 (or the pseudogene TRBV3-2) to TRBJ2-5, with D uncertain. Per germline, CDR1 LGHDT and CDR2 YNNKEL (reference sequence). Trimming pared 0 bases from V and 7 bases from J, leaving 6 bases between. This CDR3 contains 12 residues. CDR3: CASSQDRGTQYF. In DNA form, the CDR3 reads TGTGCCAGCAGCCAAGATCGAGGGACCCAGTACTTC.

This clone is a singleton in its sample. This chain links TRBV5-1 with TRBJ2-3; the D gene is possibly TRBD1 (5 bases). The germline V and J ends were trimmed by 4 bases and 3 bases, with 15 bases remaining between them. Germline V lookup: CDR1 SGHRS, CDR2 YFSETQ. This CDR3 has 15 residues. The CDR3 DNA reads as TGCGCCAGCAGCCCCGGAGACAGTTGGACAGATACGCAGTATTTT. Protein: CASSPGDSWTDTQYF.

In its sample, this clone was seen a few times. V gene TRBV18 combines with J gene TRBJ2-1; possibly TRBD1 for D (5 bases). From germline, CDR1 is KGHSH and CDR2 LQKENI. Trimming pared 3 bases from V and 3 bases from J, leaving 9 bases between. The CDR3 consists of 14 residues. CDR3 sequence (DNA): TGTGCCAGCTCACCCGACAGTAACTACAATGAGCAGTTCTTC. This gives the protein CASSPDSNYNEQFF.

The chain recombines TRBV9 with TRBJ1-3; 7 bases map to TRBD1. CDR3 length equals 15 residues. Germline loops: CDR1 SGDLS, CDR2 YYNGEE. With 2 bases clipped from V and 4 bases from J, the junction kept 6 bases outside the gene matches. The CDR3: CASSVGTDLGNTIYF. CDR3 nucleotide sequence: TGTGCCAGCAGCGTCGGGACAGATCTAGGAAACACCATATATTTT.

This clone occurred once. One end of the junction varies from germline; a read error may be responsible. The gene calls are TRBV5-1 and TRBJ1-1; D unclear. Germline V gives CDR1 SGHRS, CDR2 YFSETQ. CDR3 size: 15 residues. The DNA of the CDR3 is TGCGCCAGCACCTTGGGGTCCTCTCTTAACACTGAAGCTTTCTTT. It codes for CASTLGSSLNTEAFF.

J is TRBJ1-4 and V is TRBV10-3; TRBD1 matches 8 bases. This CDR3 contains 15 residues. The trim removed 6 bases at V and 5 bases at J, leaving 8 bases unmatched. The germline V gene has CDR1 ENHRY and CDR2 SYGVKD. CDR3 DNA: TGTGCCATCAGACCTACAGGGGGGACAAATGAAAAACTGTTTTTT. Amino acids: CAIRPTGGTNEKLFF.

The CDR3 DNA follows: TGTGCCAGCAGCCCGGGGACAGGGGGCAGGGCTGAAGCTTTCTTT. Translated, it gives CASSPGTGGRAEAFF. V is TRBV6-5 and J is TRBJ1-1; 12 bases match TRBD1. The CDR3 contains 15 residues. V lost 6 bases to trimming and J lost 6 bases; unmatched junction nucleotides: 8. Per germline, CDR1 MNHEY and CDR2 SVGAGI.

The chain links TRBV5-4 to TRBJ1-4, with TRBD1 matching 9 bases. The CDR3 length is 15 residues. V lost 3 bases to trimming and J lost 5 bases; unmatched junction nucleotides: 5. Germline-derived CDR1 and CDR2 are SGHNT and YYREEE (reference sequence). The chain's CDR3 is CASSSPGTGNEKLFF. As DNA, the CDR3 is TGTGCCAGCAGCTCCCCCGGGACAGGGAATGAAAAACTGTTTTTT.

The chain employs TRBV19 and TRBJ2-2, with D possibly TRBD1 on 6 matching bases. The ends were cut back, 6 bases at V and 6 bases at J, with 14 bases in the middle. The CDR3 loop spans 14 amino acids. CDR1 is LNHDA and CDR2 is SQIVND in the germline V gene (reference sequence). The CDR3 region has the DNA TGTGCCAGTAGAGGGGGAGCCTTCGCCGGGGAGCTGTTTTTT. Its protein product is CASRGGAFAGELFF.

The J gene is TRBJ2-5, the V gene TRBV24-1; perhaps TRBD2 as D (7 bases). Germline V gene lookup returns CDR1 KGHDR and CDR2 SFDVKD. The CDR3 runs to 15 residues. Trimming removed 1 base at V and 6 bases at J, with 14 bases between. DNA for the CDR3: TGTGCCACCAGTGATTTTGAGGGGGGGTTGAAGACCCAGTACTTC. It specifies CATSDFEGGLKTQYF.

The chain is built from TRBV30 and TRBJ1-2; D perhaps matches TRBD1 (6 bases). Germline loops: CDR1 GTSNPN, CDR2 SVGIG (reference sequence). This CDR3 is 13 amino acids long. V lost 2 bases, J lost 5 bases, and 12 bases lay in between. The CDR3 loop is CAWSLTGYYGYTF. In DNA, the CDR3 is TGTGCCTGGAGTCTGACAGGATATTATGGCTACACCTTC.

The genes are TRBV28 and TRBJ2-7; D is ambiguous. CDR1 and CDR2 from the germline V gene are MDHEN and SYDVKM. Trimming removed 5 bases at V and 5 bases at J, with 13 bases between. This CDR3 is 13 amino acids long. The chain's CDR3 is CASSPYRTDEQYF. Here the CDR3 DNA reads TGTGCCAGCAGTCCTTATCGGACGGACGAGCAGTACTTC.

The DNA for the CDR3 is TGTGCCAGCAGCGTAGGCCAGCCCGGCTATGGCTACACCTTC. Translating gives CASSVGQPGYGYTF. This chain links TRBV9 with TRBJ1-2; D call uncertain. The CDR3 is 14 amino acids. Germline CDR1 and CDR2: SGDLS and YYNGEE. Trimming took 0 bases from V and 4 from J, leaving 10 bases between them.

V gene TRBV3-1 (or the pseudogene TRBV3-2) combines with J gene TRBJ2-5, with 14 positions matching TRBD2. Germline values: CDR1 LGHDT, CDR2 YNNKEL (reference sequence). Trimming removed 4 bases from V and 4 bases from J; junction bases left unmatched: 2. There are 15 residues in the CDR3. The CDR3 reads CASSRTSGGRETQYF. DNA of the CDR3: TGTGCCAGCAGCCGGACTAGCGGGGGGAGAGAGACCCAGTACTTC.